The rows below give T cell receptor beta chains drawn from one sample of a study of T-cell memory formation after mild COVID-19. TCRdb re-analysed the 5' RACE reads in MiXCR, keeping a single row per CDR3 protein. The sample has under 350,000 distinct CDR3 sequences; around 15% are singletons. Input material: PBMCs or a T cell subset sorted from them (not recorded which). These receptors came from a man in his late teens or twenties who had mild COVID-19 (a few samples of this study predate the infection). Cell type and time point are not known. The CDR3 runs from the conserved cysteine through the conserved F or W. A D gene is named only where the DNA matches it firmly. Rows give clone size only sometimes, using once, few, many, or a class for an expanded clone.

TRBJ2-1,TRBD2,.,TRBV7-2,TGTGCCAGCAGCCCGACTAGCGGGGGGCCCAAGCAGTTCTTC,CASSPTSGGPKQFF
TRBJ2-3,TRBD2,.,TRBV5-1,TGCGCCAGCAGCAGAGGGACTAGCGAGGCAGATACGCAGTATTTT,CASSRGTSEADTQYF
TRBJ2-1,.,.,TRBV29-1,TGCAGCGTTGGAAGGTCGGCAGGGGAGGACAATGAGCAGTTCTTC,CSVGRSAGEDNEQFF
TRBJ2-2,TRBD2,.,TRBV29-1,TGCAGCGTTGACGGGACTAGCGACACCGGGGAGCTGTTTTTT,CSVDGTSDTGELFF
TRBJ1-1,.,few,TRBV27,TGTGCCAGCATTGGCTTCCTGAACACTGAAGCTTTCTTT,CASIGFLNTEAFF
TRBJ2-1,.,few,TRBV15,TGTGCCACCAGCAGAGATACTAAGGGAAAGTTCTTC,CATSRDTKGKFF
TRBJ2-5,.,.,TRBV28,TGTGCCAGCAGTCCAACGACAGTTTCTGAAGAGACCCAGTACTTC,CASSPTTVSEETQYF
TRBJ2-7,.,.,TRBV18,TGTGCCAGCTCCACACCAAATTCTCCGCGGGGCTCCTACGAGCAGTACTTC,CASSTPNSPRGSYEQYF
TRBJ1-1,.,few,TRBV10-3,TGTGCCTCCGGCCCCCAAAGCTTTAACACTGAAGCTTTCTTT,CASGPQSFNTEAFF
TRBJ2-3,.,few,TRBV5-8,TGTGCCAGCAGCTTGTATGACGGGTACACAGATACGCAGTATTTT,CASSLYDGYTDTQYF
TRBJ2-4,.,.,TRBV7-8,TGTGCCAGCAGCTTATGGATAGGACCCAAAAACATTCAGTACTTC,CASSLWIGPKNIQYF
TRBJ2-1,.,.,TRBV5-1,TGCGCCAGCAGCGCAGACAGTTACAATGAGCAGTTCTTC,CASSADSYNEQFF
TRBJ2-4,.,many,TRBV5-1,TGCGCCAGCAGCTTCGGGGACCTAGGTGGAGGCAAAAACATTCAGTACTTC,CASSFGDLGGGKNIQYF
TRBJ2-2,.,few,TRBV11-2,TGTGCCAGCAGCTCGTACAGGGCCGGGGAGCTGTTTTTT,CASSSYRAGELFF
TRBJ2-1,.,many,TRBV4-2,TGTGCCAGCAGCCTTACGCCAGATTACGACAATGAGCAGTTCTTC,CASSLTPDYDNEQFF
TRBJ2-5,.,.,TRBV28,TGTGCCAGCAGCTCCCACCAATCGGGATTGAGTGGGGAGACCCAGTACTTC,CASSSHQSGLSGETQYF
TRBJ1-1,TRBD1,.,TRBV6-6,TGTGCCAGCAGGGGGACAGGGTGGGGAACTGAAGCTTTCTTT,CASRGTGWGTEAFF
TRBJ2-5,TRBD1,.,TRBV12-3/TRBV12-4,TGTGCCAGCAGGTTGACAGGGCAAGAGACCCAGTACTTC,CASRLTGQETQYF
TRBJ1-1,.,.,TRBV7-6,TGTGCCAGCAGCGCGAACCAGCACACTGAAGCTTTCTTT,CASSANQHTEAFF
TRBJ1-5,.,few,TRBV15,TGTGCCACCAGCAGAGAAGGGATCGGCAATCAGCCCCAGCATTTT,CATSREGIGNQPQHF
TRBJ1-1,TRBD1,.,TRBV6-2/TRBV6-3,TGTGCCAGCAGTTTCGAACAGGGGGAAGTGAACACTGAAGCTTTCTTT,CASSFEQGEVNTEAFF
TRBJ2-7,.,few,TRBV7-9,TGTGCCAGCAGATTAGGACCCTACGAGCAGTACTTC,CASRLGPYEQYF
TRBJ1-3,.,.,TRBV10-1,TGCGCCAGCAGTGATGGATCGGGGGGCTCAGGAAACACCATATATTTT,CASSDGSGGSGNTIYF
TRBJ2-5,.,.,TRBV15,TGTGCCACCAGCAGAGGTCCGGAGACCCAGTACTTC,CATSRGPETQYF
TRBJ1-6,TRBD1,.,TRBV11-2,TGTGCCAGCAGCAGGGGACAGCAGCTCCCGGACCTCCACTTT,CASSRGQQLPDLHF
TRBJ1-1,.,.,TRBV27,TGTGCCAGCAGTTTGTACAGAAGGACTGAAGCTTTCTTT,CASSLYRRTEAFF